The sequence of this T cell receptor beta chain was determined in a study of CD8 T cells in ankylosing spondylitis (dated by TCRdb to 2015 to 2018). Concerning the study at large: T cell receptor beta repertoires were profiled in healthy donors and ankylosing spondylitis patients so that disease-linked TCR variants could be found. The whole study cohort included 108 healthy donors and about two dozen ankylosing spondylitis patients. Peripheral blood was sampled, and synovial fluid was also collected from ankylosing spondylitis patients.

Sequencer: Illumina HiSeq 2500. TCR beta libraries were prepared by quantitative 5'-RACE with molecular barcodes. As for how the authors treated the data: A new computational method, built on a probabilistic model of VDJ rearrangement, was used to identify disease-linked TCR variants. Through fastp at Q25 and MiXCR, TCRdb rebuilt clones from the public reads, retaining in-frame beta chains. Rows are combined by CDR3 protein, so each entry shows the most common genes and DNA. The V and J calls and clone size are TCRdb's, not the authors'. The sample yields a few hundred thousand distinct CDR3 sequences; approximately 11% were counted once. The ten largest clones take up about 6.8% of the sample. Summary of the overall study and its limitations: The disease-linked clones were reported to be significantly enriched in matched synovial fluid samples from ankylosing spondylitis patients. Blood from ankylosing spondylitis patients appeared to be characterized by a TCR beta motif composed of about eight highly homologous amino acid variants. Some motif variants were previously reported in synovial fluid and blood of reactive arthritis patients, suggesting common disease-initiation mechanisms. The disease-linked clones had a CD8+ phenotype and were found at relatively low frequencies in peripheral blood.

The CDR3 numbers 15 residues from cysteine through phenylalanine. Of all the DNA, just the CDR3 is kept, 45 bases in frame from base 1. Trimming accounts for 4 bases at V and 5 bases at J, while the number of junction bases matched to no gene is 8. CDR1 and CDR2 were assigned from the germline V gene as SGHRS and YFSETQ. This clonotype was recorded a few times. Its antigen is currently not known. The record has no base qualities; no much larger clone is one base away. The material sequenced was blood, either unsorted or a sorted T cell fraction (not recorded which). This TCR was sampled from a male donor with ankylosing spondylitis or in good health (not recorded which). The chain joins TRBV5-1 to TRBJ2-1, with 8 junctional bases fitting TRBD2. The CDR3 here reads CASSLSGGQNNEQFF. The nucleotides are TGCGCCAGCAGCCTCAGCGGGGGACAAAACAATGAGCAGTTCTTC. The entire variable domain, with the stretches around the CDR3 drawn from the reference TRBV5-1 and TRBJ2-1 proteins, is KAGVTQTPRYLIKTRGQQVTLSCSPISGHRSVSWYQQTPGQGLQFLFEYFSETQRNKGNFPGRFSGRQFSNSRSEMNVSTLELGDSALYLCASSLSGGQNNEQFFGPGTRLTVL.